Sequencing of this TCR beta chain was carried out in a study of metastatic and nonmetastatic thyroid tumors. Study summary: Comparative analysis of repertoires was undertaken across blood and tumor or nodule tissue obtained from malignant and benign thyroid patients.

Each patient went into thyroid surgery without having received any treatment. Methods used by the authors: What underpinned the distant-metastasis classifier for papillary thyroid cancer was the set of CDR3 differences across clinicopathological groups. TCRdb redid the clone calls on the PCR reads using MiXCR. The V and J calls shown here were made by TCRdb, not taken from the authors' results. Of about 92,000 clones listed, about 16% are singletons. V dropped 3 bases and J dropped 4; count of bases not matched to a gene: 3. The CDR3 sequence is 14 residues long. This clone was found many times. The antigen remains undetermined. The study's findings and limits: When malignant thyroid tumors were compared with benign nodules, TCR beta diversity was reportedly significantly higher in the malignant tumors. This held in both blood and tumor samples.

The source material was blood. This chain connects TRBV12-3 or TRBV12-4 to TRBJ2-3, with 8 positions matching TRBD2. The receptor was derived from a female donor with papillary thyroid cancer or a benign thyroid nodule (not recorded which). Some clones in this sample may be carry-over from other donors' samples. The chain's CDR3 is CASSFYSGADTQYF. DNA for the CDR3: TGTGCCAGCAGTTTCTATAGCGGGGCAGATACGCAGTATTTT.